The rows below give T cell receptor beta chains drawn from one sample of a study of cytomegalovirus exposure and HLA in healthy donors. Produced via immunoSEQ multiplex PCR; TCRdb's table is partial and in-frame only. The table has some 130,000 clones, 80% to 90% seen once. The sample taken for sequencing was PBMCs. All receptors come from a woman younger than 45 in good health and CMV-seronegative. The CDR3 runs from the conserved cysteine through the conserved F or W. A D gene is named only where the DNA matches it firmly. Some rows have no size entry. The others give once, few or many, or a class for an expanded clone.

cdr3_nt cdr3_aa v_call d_call j_call clone_size
TGTGCCAGCAGGACGGGTGGAGAGACCCAGTACTTC CASRTGGETQYF TRBV2 . TRBJ2-5 .
TGCGCCAGCAGCCAAGGGCAGGGCGCCAGCTCCTACGAGCAGTACTTC CASSQGQGASSYEQYF TRBV4-3 . TRBJ2-7 few
TGTGCCAGCAGTCAGGGGGGAACTAATGAAAAACTGTTTTTT CASSQGGTNEKLFF TRBV28 TRBD1 TRBJ1-4 few
TGTGCCAGCAGTCTACAGGGGGCAGGTGGCTACACCTTC CASSLQGAGGYTF TRBV27 TRBD1 TRBJ1-2 .
TGTGCCAGCAGCTTGGGAGACACGGGGGAAGTCTATGGCTACACCTTC CASSLGDTGEVYGYTF TRBV5-4 . TRBJ1-2 .
TGTGCCAGCAGTGAATTAAATGAAAAACTGTTTTTT CASSELNEKLFF TRBV2 . TRBJ1-4 few
TGTGCCAGTAGTTCTGGACAGGGGTTGGGCTACGAGCAGTACTTC CASSSGQGLGYEQYF TRBV19 TRBD1 TRBJ2-7 .
TGTGCCAGCAGCCAAGCCAGTGTACAGGGGGAAGCTTTCTTT CASSQASVQGEAFF TRBV16 TRBD1 TRBJ1-1 .
TGTGCCAGCAGCCCGGGACAAGGGACGAGGACTGAAGCTTTCTTT CASSPGQGTRTEAFF TRBV9 . TRBJ1-1 .
TGTGCCAGCAGCCTGGGACAACCCGTATCCTACGAGCAGTACTTC CASSLGQPVSYEQYF TRBV28 . TRBJ2-7 .
TGTGCCAGTAGTATTGAGCCCGGAAACACCATATATTTT CASSIEPGNTIYF TRBV19 . TRBJ1-3 .
TGCAGTGCCCCCCTCGGAGGGGGCTACACCTTC CSAPLGGGYTF TRBV20-1 . TRBJ1-2 .
TGTGCCAGCAGCGTAAAAGGACAGGGCTGGATAGATGGCTACACCTTC CASSVKGQGWIDGYTF TRBV9 TRBD1 TRBJ1-2 .
TGTGCCAGCAGCTTTCGAGGAACTGGAAACACCATATATTTT CASSFRGTGNTIYF TRBV7-8 . TRBJ1-3 .
TGTGCCAGCAGCTTAGACTCGGGGACAGGGGTTGAGCAGTTCTTC CASSLDSGTGVEQFF TRBV7-3 TRBD1 TRBJ2-1 .
TGTGCCAGCAGTGTCGGGACACGGATACAAGAGACCCAGTACTTC CASSVGTRIQETQYF TRBV25-1 . TRBJ2-5 .
TGTGCCAGCAGTTACAGGGGCGGCTATGGCTACACCTTC CASSYRGGYGYTF TRBV6-5 . TRBJ1-2 .
TGTGCCAGTAGTATAATAGGGGTGAACACTGAAGCTTTCTTT CASSIIGVNTEAFF TRBV19 . TRBJ1-1 .
TGTGCCTGGAGTGTAGGACAGACACCGGATTCACCCCTCCACTTT CAWSVGQTPDSPLHF TRBV30 . TRBJ1-6 .
TGTGCCAGCAGCTTTCCAGGGGGTCATGAGCAGTTCTTC CASSFPGGHEQFF TRBV7-9 TRBD1 TRBJ2-1 .
TGTGCCAGCAGCGTAGGACAGGGGGCCTATGAGCAGTTCTTC CASSVGQGAYEQFF TRBV9 TRBD1 TRBJ2-1 .
TGCGCCAGCAGCCAACCGAGGGAAGGGCTCTATGGCTACACCTTC CASSQPREGLYGYTF TRBV4-1 . TRBJ1-2 .
TGTGCCAGCAGTTTGGGACAGGGAGGGGGGGTAAATGAAAAACTGTTTTTT CASSLGQGGGVNEKLFF TRBV28 TRBD1 TRBJ1-4 .
TGTGCCAGCAAGCCGGGCGGGAGGCCCTACAATGAGCAGTTCTTC CASKPGGRPYNEQFF TRBV25-1 TRBD2 TRBJ2-1 .
TGCGCCAGCAGCCAAGGGACACCCTACGAGCAGTACTTC CASSQGTPYEQYF TRBV5-1 . TRBJ2-7 .